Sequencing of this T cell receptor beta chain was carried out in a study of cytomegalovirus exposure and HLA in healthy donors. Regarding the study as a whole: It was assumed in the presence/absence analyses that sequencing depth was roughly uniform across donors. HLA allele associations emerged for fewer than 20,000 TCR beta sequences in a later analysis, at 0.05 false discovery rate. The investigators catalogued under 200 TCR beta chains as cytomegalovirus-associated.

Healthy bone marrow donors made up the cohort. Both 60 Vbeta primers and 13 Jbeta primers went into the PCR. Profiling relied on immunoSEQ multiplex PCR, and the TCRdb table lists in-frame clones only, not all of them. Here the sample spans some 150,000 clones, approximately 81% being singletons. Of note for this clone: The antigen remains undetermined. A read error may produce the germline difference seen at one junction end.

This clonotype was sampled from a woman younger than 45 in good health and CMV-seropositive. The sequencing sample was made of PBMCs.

CDR3 coding DNA: TGTTCCAGCACCTCCGGGGATCAGCCCCAGCATTTT. Protein: CSSTSGDQPQHF. This rearrangement joins TRBV7-9 to TRBJ1-5; D call uncertain. This CDR3 is built from 12 residues. Germline CDR1 and CDR2: SEHNR and FQNEAQ (reference sequence).